This entry concerns a single T cell receptor (beta chain). Its target is not known. This sample is drawn from a study of PD-1 blockade in classical Hodgkin lymphoma. The study, taken as a whole, reports: Newly diagnosed patients reportedly had lower baseline TCR diversity than healthy donors.

As for time point: cycle 4 day 1 (C4D1), after 6 weeks of nivolumab. Brentuximab vedotin exposure varied among the patients, all of whom had relapsed after autologous stem cell transplantation. Clones were read by immunoSEQ multiplex PCR, and TCRdb kept only the in-frame ones, dropping some. The profile covers around 93,000 clones, with 78% appearing a single time and roughly 10% taken by the ten largest. Germline CDR1 and CDR2: MNHNS and SASEGT. Trimming cost V 10 bases and J 2 bases; bases outside gene matches: 8. This CDR3 has 13 residues. The sequences come from peripheral blood mononuclear cells (PBMCs), collected before the fourth cycle of nivolumab. The V call is TRBV6-1, the J call TRBJ2-7; 7 bases match TRBD1. The TCR originated in a human donor with classical Hodgkin lymphoma. Here the CDR3 reads CATRDSNTYEQYF. The CDR3 DNA is TGTGCCACCAGGGACAGTAACACCTACGAGCAGTACTTC.